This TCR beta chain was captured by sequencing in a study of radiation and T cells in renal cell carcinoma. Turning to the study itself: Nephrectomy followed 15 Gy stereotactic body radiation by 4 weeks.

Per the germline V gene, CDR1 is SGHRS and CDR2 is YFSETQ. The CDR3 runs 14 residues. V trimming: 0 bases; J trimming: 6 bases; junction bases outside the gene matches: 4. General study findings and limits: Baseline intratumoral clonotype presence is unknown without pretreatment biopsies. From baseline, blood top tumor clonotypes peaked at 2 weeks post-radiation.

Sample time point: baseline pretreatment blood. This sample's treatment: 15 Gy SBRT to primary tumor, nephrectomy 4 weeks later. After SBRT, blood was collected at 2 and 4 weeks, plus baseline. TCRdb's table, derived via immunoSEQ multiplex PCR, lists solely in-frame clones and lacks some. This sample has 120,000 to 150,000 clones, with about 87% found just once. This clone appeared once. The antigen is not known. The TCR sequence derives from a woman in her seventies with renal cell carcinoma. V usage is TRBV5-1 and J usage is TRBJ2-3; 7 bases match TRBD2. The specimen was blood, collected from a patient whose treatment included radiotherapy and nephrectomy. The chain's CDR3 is CASSLASGRDTQYF. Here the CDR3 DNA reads TGCGCCAGCAGCTTGGCTAGCGGCAGGGATACGCAGTATTTT. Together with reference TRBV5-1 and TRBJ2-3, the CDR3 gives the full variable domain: KAGVTQTPRYLIKTRGQQVTLSCSPISGHRSVSWYQQTPGQGLQFLFEYFSETQRNKGNFPGRFSGRQFSNSRSEMNVSTLELGDSALYLCASSLASGRDTQYFGPGTRLTVL.